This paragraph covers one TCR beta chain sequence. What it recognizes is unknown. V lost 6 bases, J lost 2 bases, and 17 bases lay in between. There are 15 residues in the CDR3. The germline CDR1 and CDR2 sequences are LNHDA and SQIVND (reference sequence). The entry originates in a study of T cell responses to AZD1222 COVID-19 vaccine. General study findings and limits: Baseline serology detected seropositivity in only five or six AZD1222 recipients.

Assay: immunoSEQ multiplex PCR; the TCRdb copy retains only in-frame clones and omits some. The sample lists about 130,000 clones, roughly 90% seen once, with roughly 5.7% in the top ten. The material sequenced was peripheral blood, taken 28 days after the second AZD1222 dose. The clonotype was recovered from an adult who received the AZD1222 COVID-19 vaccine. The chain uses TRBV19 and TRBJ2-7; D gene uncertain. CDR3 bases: TGTGCCAGTAGACGGAAGAAGACCGGTCCCTACGAGCAGTACTTC. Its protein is CASRRKKTGPYEQYF. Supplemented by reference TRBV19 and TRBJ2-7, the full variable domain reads DGGITQSPKYLFRKEGQNVTLSCEQNLNHDAMYWYRQDPGQGLRLIYYSQIVNDFQKGDIAEGYSVSREKKESFPLTVTSAQKNPTAFYLCASRRKKTGPYEQYFGPGTRLTVT.